This TCR beta chain was captured by sequencing in a study of T cells in Graves' hyperthyroidism and ophthalmopathy. Based on clinical symptoms, serum thyroxine and TRAb, thyroid ultrasound and orbital computed tomography, diagnoses were reached. This clonotype appeared many times. The antigen remains unidentified. There are 16 residues in the CDR3. Trimming removed 1 base from V and 1 base from J, with 17 bases in between. The germline V gene encodes CDR1 SQVTM and CDR2 ANQGSEA. Study-wide results and caveats: Blood held most thyroid clonotypes expanded above 0.001 frequency. Ophthalmopathy, as predicted by the model, came a median about seven months after the prediction.

Amplification targeted TCR beta CDR3 regions from RNA transcripts. The TCR CDR3 first-round RT-PCR relied on the HTBI primer set. Each CDR3 protein is one row after TCRdb ran MiXCR on the multiplex PCR reads. The table includes roughly 500,000 distinct CDR3 sequences, around 15% detected once. The chain recombines TRBV29-1 with TRBJ2-7; D not certain. The sample taken for sequencing was blood. This TCR was sampled from a woman aged 25 to 45 with Graves' ophthalmopathy. The CDR3 DNA reads TGCAGCGTTGAAGGGGATACGGAAGGTCGGTCCTACGAGCAGTACTTC. Its translation is CSVEGDTEGRSYEQYF.